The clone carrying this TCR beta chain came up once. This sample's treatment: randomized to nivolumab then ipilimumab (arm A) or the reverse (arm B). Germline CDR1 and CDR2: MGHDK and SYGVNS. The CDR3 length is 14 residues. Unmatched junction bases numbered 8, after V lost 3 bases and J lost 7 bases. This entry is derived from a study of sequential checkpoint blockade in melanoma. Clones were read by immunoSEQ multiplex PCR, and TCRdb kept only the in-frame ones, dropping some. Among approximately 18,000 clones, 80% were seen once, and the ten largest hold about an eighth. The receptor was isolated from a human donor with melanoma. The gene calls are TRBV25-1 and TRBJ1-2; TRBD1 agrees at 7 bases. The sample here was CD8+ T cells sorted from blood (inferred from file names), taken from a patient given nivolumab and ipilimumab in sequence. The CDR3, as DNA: TGTGCCAGCAGTGACACGGACAGGTTATCTGGCTACACCTTC. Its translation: CASSDTDRLSGYTF.